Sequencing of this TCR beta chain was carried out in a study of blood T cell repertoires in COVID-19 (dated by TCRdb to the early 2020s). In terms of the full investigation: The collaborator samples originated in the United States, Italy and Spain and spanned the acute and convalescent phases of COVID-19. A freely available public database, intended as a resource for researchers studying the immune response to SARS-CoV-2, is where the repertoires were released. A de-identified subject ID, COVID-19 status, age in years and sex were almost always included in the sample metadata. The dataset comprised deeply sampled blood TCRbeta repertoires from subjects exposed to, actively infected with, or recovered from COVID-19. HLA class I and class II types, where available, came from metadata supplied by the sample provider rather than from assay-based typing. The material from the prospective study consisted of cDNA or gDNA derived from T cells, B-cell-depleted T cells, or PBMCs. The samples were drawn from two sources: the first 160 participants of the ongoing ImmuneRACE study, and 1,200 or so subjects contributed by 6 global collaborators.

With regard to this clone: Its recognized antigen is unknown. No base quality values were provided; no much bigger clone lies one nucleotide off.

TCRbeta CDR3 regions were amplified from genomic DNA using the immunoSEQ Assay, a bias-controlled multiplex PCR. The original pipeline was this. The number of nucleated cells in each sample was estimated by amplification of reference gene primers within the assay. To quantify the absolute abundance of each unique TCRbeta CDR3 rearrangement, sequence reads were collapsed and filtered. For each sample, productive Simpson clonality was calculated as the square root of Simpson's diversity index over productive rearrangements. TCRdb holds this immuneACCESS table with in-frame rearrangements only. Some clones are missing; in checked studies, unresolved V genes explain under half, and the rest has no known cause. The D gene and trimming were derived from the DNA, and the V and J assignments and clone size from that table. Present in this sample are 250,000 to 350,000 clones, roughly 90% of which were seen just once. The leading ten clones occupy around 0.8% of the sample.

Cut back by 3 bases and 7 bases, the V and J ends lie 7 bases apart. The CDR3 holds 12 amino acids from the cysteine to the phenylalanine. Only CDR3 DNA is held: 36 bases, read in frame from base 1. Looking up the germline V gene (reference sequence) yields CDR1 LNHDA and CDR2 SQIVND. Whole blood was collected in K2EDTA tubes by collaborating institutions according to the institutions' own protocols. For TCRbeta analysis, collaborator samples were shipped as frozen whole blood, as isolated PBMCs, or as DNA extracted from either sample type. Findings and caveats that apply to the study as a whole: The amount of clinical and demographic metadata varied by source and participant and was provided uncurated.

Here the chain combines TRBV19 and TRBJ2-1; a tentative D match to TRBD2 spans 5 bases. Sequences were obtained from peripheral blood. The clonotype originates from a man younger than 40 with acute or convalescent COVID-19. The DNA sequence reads TGTGCCAGTAGTATCGCGGGTAATGAGCAGTTCTTC. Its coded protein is CASSIAGNEQFF.